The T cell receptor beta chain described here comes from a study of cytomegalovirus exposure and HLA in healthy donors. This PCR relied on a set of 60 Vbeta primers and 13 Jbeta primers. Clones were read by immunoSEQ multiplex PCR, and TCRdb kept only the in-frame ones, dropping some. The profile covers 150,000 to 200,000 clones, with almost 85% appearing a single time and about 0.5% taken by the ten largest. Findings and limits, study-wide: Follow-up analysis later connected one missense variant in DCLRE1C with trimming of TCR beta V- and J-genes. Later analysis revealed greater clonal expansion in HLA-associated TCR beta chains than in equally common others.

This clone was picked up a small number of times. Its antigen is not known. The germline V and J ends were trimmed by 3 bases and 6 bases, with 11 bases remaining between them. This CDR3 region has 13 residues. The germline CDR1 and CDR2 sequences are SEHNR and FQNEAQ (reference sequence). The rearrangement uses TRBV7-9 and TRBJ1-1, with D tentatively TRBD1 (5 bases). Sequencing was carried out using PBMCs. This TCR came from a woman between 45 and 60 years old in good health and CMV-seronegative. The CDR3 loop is CASSFRGDAEAFF. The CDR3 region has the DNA TGTGCCAGCAGCTTCCGGGGGGACGCTGAAGCTTTCTTT.